The source of this TCR beta chain is a study of human T cells and chemical hapten exposure. Stated time point: pre-sensitization, week 0. The treatment was: therapeutic diphenylcyclopropenone sensitization with weekly scalp DPC. The CDR3 is 18 residues long. V gave up 3 bases and J gave up 0 bases, with 18 bases separating them. Germline assignment: CDR1 SGHVS and CDR2 FQNEAQ. TCRdb itself ran the RACE reads through MiXCR, one entry per CDR3 protein. Of more than 250,000 distinct CDR3 sequences listed, about 9% are singletons. The chain is built from TRBV7-8 and TRBJ2-1; unclear D gene. Here the sequenced sample was whole blood, taken in connection with sensitization to the hapten diphenylcyclopropenone (DPC). The source is a woman in her forties with alopecia areata. Some clones in this sample may be carry-over from other donors' samples. The CDR3 bases are TGTGCCAGCAGCTTGCGCGTTGATCTGGAGAGCTCCTACAATGAGCAGTTCTTC. Amino acid sequence: CASSLRVDLESSYNEQFF.